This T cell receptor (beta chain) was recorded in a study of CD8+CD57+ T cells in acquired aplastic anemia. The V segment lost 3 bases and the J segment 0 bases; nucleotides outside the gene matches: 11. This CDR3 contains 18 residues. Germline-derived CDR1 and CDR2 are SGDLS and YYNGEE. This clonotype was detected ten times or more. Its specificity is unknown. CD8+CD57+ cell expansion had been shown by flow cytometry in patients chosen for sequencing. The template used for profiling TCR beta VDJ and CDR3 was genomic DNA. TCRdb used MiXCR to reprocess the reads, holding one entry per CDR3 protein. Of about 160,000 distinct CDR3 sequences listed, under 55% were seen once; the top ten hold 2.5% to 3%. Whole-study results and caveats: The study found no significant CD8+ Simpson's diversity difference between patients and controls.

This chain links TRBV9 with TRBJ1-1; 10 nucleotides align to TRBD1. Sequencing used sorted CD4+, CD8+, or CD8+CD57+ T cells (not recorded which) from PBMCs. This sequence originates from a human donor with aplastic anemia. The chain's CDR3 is CASSATGQGIKLNTEAFF. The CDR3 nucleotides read TGTGCCAGCAGCGCGACGGGACAGGGGATAAAGTTGAACACTGAAGCTTTCTTT.